A single sample gave rise to the 3 T cell receptor beta chains below, sequenced in a study of cytomegalovirus exposure and HLA in healthy donors. PCR amplification relied on 60 Vbeta primers (plus 13 Jbeta primers). Sequencing used immunoSEQ multiplex PCR; TCRdb keeps in-frame clones, though not all of them. In the table there are about 130,000 clones, roughly three quarters of which are singletons. The sequenced sample was PBMCs. These receptors all come from a man aged 25-45 years in good health and CMV-seronegative.

The chain combines TRBV27 with TRBJ2-1, with 7 bases fitting TRBD2. CDR1 and CDR2 (germline): MNHEY, SMNVEV (reference sequence). The CDR3 contains 15 residues. Trimming cost V 2 bases and J 2 bases; bases outside gene matches: 3. The chain's CDR3 is CASSLGGVPYNEQFF. The CDR3 bases are TGTGCCAGCAGTTTAGGGGGGGTCCCCTACAATGAGCAGTTCTTC.

The rearrangement links TRBV6-6 to TRBJ2-5; the D gene is possibly TRBD2 (5 bases). The DNA matches TRBJ2-7 better at its end, which makes the J call doubtful. The CDR3 consists of 16 residues. Germline CDR1 is MNHNY and CDR2 is SVGAGI (reference sequence). CDR3 in amino acids: CASSLSSGLSSYEQYF. The CDR3 DNA reads as TGTGCCAGCAGTTTATCAAGCGGATTGAGCTCCTACGAGCAGTACTTC.

The chain couples TRBV28 to TRBJ1-2, with TRBD1 identical over 7 bases. The CDR3 runs 14 residues. Germline lookup yields CDR1 MDHEN and CDR2 SYDVKM. J lost 6 bases, V lost 4 bases, and 8 bases had no gene match. The CDR3 spells CASSSPDRIDGYTF. The CDR3 bases are TGTGCCAGCAGTTCTCCGGACAGGATCGATGGCTACACCTTC.